These 15 T cell receptor beta chains came from one sample sequenced in a study of blood T cell repertoires in COVID-19. Generated by immunoSEQ multiplex PCR, the TCRdb table keeps only in-frame clones and is missing some. The repertoire consists of fewer than 300,000 clones, with 70% to 90% occurring once and the leading ten covering around 5.5%. Input material: peripheral blood. The receptors come from a man between 50 and 59 years old with active or convalescent COVID-19.

The J gene is TRBJ1-3, the V gene TRBV6-5; 7 nucleotides align to TRBD1. The junction had 1 base not matched to a gene; V was cut back by 7 bases and J by 1 base. This CDR3 has 13 amino acids. Germline V gene sequence: CDR1 MNHEY, CDR2 SVGAGI. CDR3 sequence (DNA): TGTGCCAGCATGGACAGGTCTGGAAACACCATATATTTT. Translation gives CASMDRSGNTIYF.

V gene TRBV5-1 combines with J gene TRBJ2-7, with a tentative D call TRBD1 (5 bases). CDR3 length: 14 amino acids. From germline, CDR1 is SGHRS and CDR2 YFSETQ. V gave up 1 base and J gave up 0 bases, with 8 bases separating them. CDR3 in DNA: TGCGCCAGCAGCTTGACAGGTGTCTCCTACGAGCAGTACTTC. It yields the protein CASSLTGVSYEQYF.

This rearrangement joins TRBV19 to TRBJ2-7, with D maybe TRBD2 (6 bases). The CDR3 totals 15 residues. The germline gives CDR1 LNHDA, CDR2 SQIVND (reference sequence). Trimming shortened V by 3 bases and J by 1 base, and 13 bases separated the two germline ends. The CDR3: CASSISLAGSYEQYF. The CDR3, as DNA: TGTGCCAGTAGTATTTCGCTGGCGGGGTCCTACGAGCAGTACTTC.

The rearrangement uses TRBV7-8 and TRBJ2-7; 11 bases are shared with TRBD1. V trimming: 5 bases; J trimming: 5 bases; junction bases outside the gene matches: 14. This CDR3 contains 17 residues. Germline V gene data show CDR1 as SGHVS and CDR2 as FQNEAQ. CDR3 DNA sequence: TGTGCCAGCAGCCACCCAACCGGGACAGGGGGGCGGGACGAGCAGTACTTC. This translates into CASSHPTGTGGRDEQYF. The full variable domain, with the rest looked up from reference TRBV7-8 and TRBJ2-7, is GAGVSQSPRYKVAKRGQDVALRCDPISGHVSLFWYQQALGQGPEFLTYFQNEAQLDKSGLPSDRFFAERPEGSVSTLKIQRTQQEDSAVYLCASSHPTGTGGRDEQYFGPGTRLTVT.

This chain joins TRBV3-1 (or the pseudogene TRBV3-2) and TRBJ2-2; D perhaps matches TRBD2 (5 bases). This CDR3 spans 16 amino acids. Trimming took 2 bases from V and 3 from J, leaving 13 bases between them. CDR1 and CDR2 (germline): LGHDT, YNNKEL (reference sequence). Here the CDR3 DNA reads TGTGCCAGCAGCCAACGGAGTGAGCGGTACACCGGGGAGCTGTTTTTT. This translates into CASSQRSERYTGELFF.

The CDR3 protein is CASSPTLRTSTDTQYF. CDR3 in DNA: TGTGCCAGTAGTCCCACCCTACGGACTAGCACAGATACGCAGTATTTT. The rearrangement uses TRBV19 and TRBJ2-3, with a weak D call TRBD2 (5 bases). Germline CDR1 is LNHDA and CDR2 is SQIVND (reference sequence). Between the trimmed V and J ends, which lost 5 bases and 0 bases, there was a span of 15 bases. This CDR3 has 16 residues.

This chain links TRBV3-1 (or the pseudogene TRBV3-2) with TRBJ1-3, with D maybe TRBD1 (5 bases). The CDR3 is 13 amino acids. V lost 1 base and J 9 bases, leaving 10 bases between the germline ends. Per germline, CDR1 LGHDT and CDR2 YNNKEL (reference sequence). The CDR3 DNA reads as TGTGCCAGCAGCCAAGGCGGGGCGGGCACCATATATTTT. The encoded protein is CASSQGGAGTIYF.

The chain is built from TRBV4-1 and TRBJ2-2; D is perhaps TRBD2 (6 bases). Trimming left V 4 bases short and J 6 bases short, with 15 bases between. This CDR3 region has 15 residues. The germline CDR1 and CDR2 sequences are MGHRA and YSYEKL. CDR3 sequence reads: CASSPRVAGSGELFF. The CDR3 DNA reads as TGCGCCAGCAGCCCCCGTGTCGCGGGATCCGGGGAGCTGTTTTTT.

The chain has TRBV7-8 and TRBJ2-5; a weak D match, TRBD2 (7 bases). Germline assignment: CDR1 SGHVS and CDR2 FQNEAQ. This CDR3 spans 15 amino acids. V was pared by 4 bases and J by 5 bases, with 17 bases between. CDR3 DNA: TGTGCCAGCAGCTCCAGGGGAGGGCCCGGGGAGACCCAGTACTTC. As protein: CASSSRGGPGETQYF.

The gene calls are TRBV14 and TRBJ2-7; possible D gene TRBD2, 6 bases. This CDR3 spans 15 amino acids. Germline V CDR1 and CDR2: SGHDN, FVKESK. The ends were cut back, 1 base at V and 2 bases at J, with 12 bases in the middle. The chain's CDR3 is CASSQGLAATYEQYF. The CDR3 nucleotides read TGTGCCAGCAGCCAAGGTTTAGCGGCAACCTACGAGCAGTACTTC.

J is TRBJ1-1 and V is TRBV28; TRBD1 is a possible D gene (6 bases). Germline values: CDR1 MDHEN, CDR2 SYDVKM. Trimming took off 10 bases at V and 1 base at J, with 13 bases between the two ends. The CDR3 runs to 13 residues. CDR3 in amino acids: CATRRGRNTEAFF. The CDR3 DNA follows: TGTGCCACCAGGCGGGGGCGGAACACTGAAGCTTTCTTT.

The V and J genes are TRBV5-1 and TRBJ1-4; 8 bases agree with TRBD1. The CDR3 is 14 residues long. J gave up 8 bases and V 3 bases, and 6 bases lay outside the gene matches. CDR1 is SGHRS, CDR2 YFSETQ, per germline. CDR3 nucleotides: TGCGCCAGCAGCTCAGGACAGGGTGAAGAAAAACTGTTTTTT. Residues: CASSSGQGEEKLFF.

V and J are TRBV19 and TRBJ1-5, with D uncertain. CDR1 and CDR2 from the germline V gene are LNHDA and SQIVND (reference sequence). This CDR3 comprises 15 residues. The V gene lost 7 bases and the J gene lost 6 bases, with 19 bases spanning the gap. CDR3 residues: CASNKGGKAGQPQHF. The CDR3, as DNA: TGTGCCAGTAACAAGGGAGGGAAAGCGGGTCAGCCCCAGCATTTT.

The CDR3 region is CASSLYSSTGELFF. CDR3 DNA: TGTGCCAGCAGTTTATACAGTTCCACCGGGGAGCTGTTTTTT. The rearrangement links TRBV27 to TRBJ2-2; unclear D gene. This CDR3 contains 14 residues. V lost 1 base and J lost 4, with 7 bases in between. Germline assignment: CDR1 MNHEY and CDR2 SMNVEV (reference sequence).

The rearrangement links TRBV20-1 to TRBJ2-1; possibly TRBD2 for D (5 bases). The ends were cut back, 3 bases at V and 4 bases at J, with 10 bases in the middle. CDR1 is DFQATT, CDR2 SNEGSKA, per germline (reference sequence). The CDR3 sequence is 13 residues long. CDR3 DNA sequence: TGCAGTGCTAGTCTCCCGGGGTACAATGAGCAGTTCTTC. Protein: CSASLPGYNEQFF.